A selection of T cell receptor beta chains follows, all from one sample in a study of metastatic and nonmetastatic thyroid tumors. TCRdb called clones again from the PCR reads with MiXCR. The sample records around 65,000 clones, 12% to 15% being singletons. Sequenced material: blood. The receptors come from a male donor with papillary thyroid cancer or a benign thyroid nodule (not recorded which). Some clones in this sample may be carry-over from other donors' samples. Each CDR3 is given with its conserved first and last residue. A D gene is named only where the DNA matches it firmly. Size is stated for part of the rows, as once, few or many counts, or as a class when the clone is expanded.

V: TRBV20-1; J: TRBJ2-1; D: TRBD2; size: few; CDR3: CSARDPGGATYNEQFF; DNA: TGCAGTGCTAGAGATCCGGGGGGAGCCACCTACAATGAGCAGTTCTTC
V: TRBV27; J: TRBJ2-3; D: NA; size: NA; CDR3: CASSLVGLTDTQYF; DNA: TGTGCCAGCAGTTTGGTTGGGCTCACAGATACGCAGTATTTT
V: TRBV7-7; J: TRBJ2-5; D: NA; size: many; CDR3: CASSFSRGQETQYF; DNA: TGTGCTAGCAGCTTCTCCCGGGGGCAGGAGACCCAGTACTTC
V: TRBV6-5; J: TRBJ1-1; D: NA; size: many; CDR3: CASSSSRRNTEAFF; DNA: TGTGCCAGCAGTTCCTCCAGGAGGAACACTGAAGCTTTCTTT
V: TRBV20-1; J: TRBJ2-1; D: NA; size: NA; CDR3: CSASPRRVAGNNEQFF; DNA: TGCAGTGCTAGTCCCCGGCGGGTCGCGGGAAACAATGAGCAGTTCTTC
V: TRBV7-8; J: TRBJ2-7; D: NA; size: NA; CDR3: CASTLDLHVYEQYF; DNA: TGTGCCAGCACCTTGGACTTACATGTCTACGAGCAATACTTC
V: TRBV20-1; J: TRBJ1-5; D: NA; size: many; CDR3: CSAREGVGNQPQHF; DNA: TGCAGTGCTCGGGAAGGGGTTGGTAATCAGCCCCAGCATTTT
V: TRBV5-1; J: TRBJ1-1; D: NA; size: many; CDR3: CASSWGQNTEAFF; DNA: TGCGCCAGCAGCTGGGGACAGAACACTGAAGCTTTCTTT
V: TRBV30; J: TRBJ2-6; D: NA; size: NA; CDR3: CAWSVRMGSGANVLTF; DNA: TGTGCCTGGAGTGTACGTATGGGTTCTGGGGCCAACGTCCTGACTTTC
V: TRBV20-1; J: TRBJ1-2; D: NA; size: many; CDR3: CSARDLLRGNYGYTF; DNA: TGCAGTGCTAGAGATCTATTAAGAGGGAACTATGGCTACACCTTC
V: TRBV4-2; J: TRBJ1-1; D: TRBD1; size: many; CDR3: CASSQDFLGAGGDTEAFF; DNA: TGTGCCAGCAGCCAAGATTTCCTGGGGGCAGGGGGAGACACTGAAGCTTTCTTT
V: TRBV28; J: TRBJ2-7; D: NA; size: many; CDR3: CASSLGWERLHEQYF; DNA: TGTGCCAGCAGTCTCGGGTGGGAAAGGTTACACGAGCAGTACTTC
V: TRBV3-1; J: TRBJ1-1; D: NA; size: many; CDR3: CASSQESIGYGTEAFF; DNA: TGTGCCAGCAGCCAAGAGAGTATAGGGTATGGCACTGAAGCTTTCTTT
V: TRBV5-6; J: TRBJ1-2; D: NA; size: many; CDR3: CASSPVGGPYGYTF; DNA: TGTGCCAGCAGCCCGGTTGGGGGACCCTATGGCTACACCTTC
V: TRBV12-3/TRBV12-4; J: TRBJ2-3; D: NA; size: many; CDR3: CASSITAIRTDTQYF; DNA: TGTGCCAGCAGCATCACGGCCATCCGCACAGATACGCAGTATTTT
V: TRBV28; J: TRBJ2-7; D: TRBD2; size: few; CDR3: CASTEAGGSYEHYF; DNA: TGTGCCAGCACCGAAGCGGGAGGCTCCTACGAGCATTACTTC
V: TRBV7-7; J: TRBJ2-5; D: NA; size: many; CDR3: CASSLVMASVDQETQYF; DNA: TGTGCTAGCAGCTTGGTAATGGCTTCAGTTGACCAAGAGACCCAGTACTTC
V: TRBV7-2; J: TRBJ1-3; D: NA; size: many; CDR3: CASSTGPAPGNTIYF; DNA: TGTGCCAGCAGTACAGGTCCCGCACCTGGAAACACCATATATTTT
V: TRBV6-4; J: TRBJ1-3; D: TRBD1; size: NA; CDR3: CASSDSVPHRGISVNTIYF; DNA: TGTGCCAGCAGTGACTCGGTCCCTCACAGGGGTATCTCCGTAAACACCATATATTTT
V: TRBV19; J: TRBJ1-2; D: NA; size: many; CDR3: CATQDSLGYGYTF; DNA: TGTGCCACCCAGGACAGTCTTGGCTATGGCTACACCTTC
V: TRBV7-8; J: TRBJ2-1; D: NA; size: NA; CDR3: CASSSSLINEQFF; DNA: TGTGCCAGCAGCTCCTCCTTAATCAATGAGCAGTTCTTC
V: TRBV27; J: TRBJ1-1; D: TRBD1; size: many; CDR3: CASKGQLNTEAFF; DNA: TGTGCCAGCAAGGGACAGTTGAACACTGAAGCTTTCTTT
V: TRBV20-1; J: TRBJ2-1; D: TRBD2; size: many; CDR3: CSARDRTRRLGSSYNEQFF; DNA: TGCAGTGCTAGAGATCGGACTAGGCGCCTCGGGAGCTCCTACAATGAGCAGTTCTTC
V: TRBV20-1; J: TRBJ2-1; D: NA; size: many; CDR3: CSARETSHEQFF; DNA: TGCAGTGCTAGGGAGACTAGTCATGAGCAGTTCTTC
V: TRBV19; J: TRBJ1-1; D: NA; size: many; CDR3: CASSRGQDMNLAFF; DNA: TGTGCCAGTAGTCGCGGGCAGGACATGAATTTGGCTTTCTTT
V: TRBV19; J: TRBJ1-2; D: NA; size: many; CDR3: CASTRTVNYGYTF; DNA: TGTGCCAGTACCCGGACAGTCAACTATGGCTACACCTTC
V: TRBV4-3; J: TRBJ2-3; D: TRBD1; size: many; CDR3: CASSQDIDRGRFDTQYF; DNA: TGCGCCAGCAGCCAAGATATCGACAGGGGGAGGTTTGATACGCAGTATTTT
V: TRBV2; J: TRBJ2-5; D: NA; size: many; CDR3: CASSEWRMETQYF; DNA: TGTGCCAGCAGTGAATGGCGGATGGAGACCCAGTACTTC
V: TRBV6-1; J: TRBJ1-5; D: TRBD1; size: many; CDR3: CASSKTGVDQPQHF; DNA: TGTGCCAGCAGCAAAACAGGGGTTGATCAGCCCCAGCATTTT
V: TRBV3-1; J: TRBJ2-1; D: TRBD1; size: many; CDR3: CASSQGGPGQGFF; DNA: TGTGCCAGCAGCCAAGGTGGCCCGGGACAGGGATTCTTC
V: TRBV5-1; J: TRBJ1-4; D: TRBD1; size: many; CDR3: CASRTGAPNEKLFF; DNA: TGCGCCAGCCGGACAGGGGCCCCTAATGAAAAACTGTTTTTT
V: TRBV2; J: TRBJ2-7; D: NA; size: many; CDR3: CASSEQGVNYEQYF; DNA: TGTGCCAGCAGTGAACAAGGGGTGAACTACGAGCAGTACTTC
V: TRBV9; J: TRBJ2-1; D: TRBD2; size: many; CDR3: CASSVASGRASYNEQFF; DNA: TGTGCCAGCAGCGTAGCTAGCGGGAGGGCCTCCTACAATGAGCAGTTCTTC
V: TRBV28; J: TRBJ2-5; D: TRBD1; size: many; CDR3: CASSLRGTGGQETQYF; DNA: TGTGCCAGCAGCTTAAGGGGGACAGGGGGTCAAGAGACCCAGTACTTC
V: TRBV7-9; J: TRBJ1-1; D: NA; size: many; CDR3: CASSLGAVTEAFF; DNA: TGTGCCAGCAGCTTAGGGGCCGTCACTGAAGCTTTCTTT
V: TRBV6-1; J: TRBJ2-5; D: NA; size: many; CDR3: CATCASFRETQYF; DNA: TGTGCCACCTGTGCCTCCTTTAGAGAGACCCAGTACTTC
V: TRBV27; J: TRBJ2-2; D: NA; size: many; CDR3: CASSFGDRGNTGELFF; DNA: TGTGCCAGCAGTTTCGGGGATCGAGGAAACACCGGGGAGCTGTTTTTT
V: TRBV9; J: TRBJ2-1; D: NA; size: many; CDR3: CASSETQGRTYNEQFF; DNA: TGTGCCAGCAGCGAAACTCAAGGGCGAACTTACAATGAGCAGTTCTTC
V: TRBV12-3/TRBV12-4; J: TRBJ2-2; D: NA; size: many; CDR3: CAVITVTGELFF; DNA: TGTGCTGTAATCACGGTCACCGGGGAGCTGTTTTTT
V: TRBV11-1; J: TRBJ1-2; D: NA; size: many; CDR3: CASSLGSGAYNYGYTF; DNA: TGTGCCAGCAGCTTAGGATCGGGGGCCTATAACTATGGCTACACCTTC
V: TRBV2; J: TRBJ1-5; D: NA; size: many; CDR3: CASSETGIDNQPQHF; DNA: TGTGCCAGCAGTGAGACAGGAATTGACAATCAGCCCCAGCATTTT